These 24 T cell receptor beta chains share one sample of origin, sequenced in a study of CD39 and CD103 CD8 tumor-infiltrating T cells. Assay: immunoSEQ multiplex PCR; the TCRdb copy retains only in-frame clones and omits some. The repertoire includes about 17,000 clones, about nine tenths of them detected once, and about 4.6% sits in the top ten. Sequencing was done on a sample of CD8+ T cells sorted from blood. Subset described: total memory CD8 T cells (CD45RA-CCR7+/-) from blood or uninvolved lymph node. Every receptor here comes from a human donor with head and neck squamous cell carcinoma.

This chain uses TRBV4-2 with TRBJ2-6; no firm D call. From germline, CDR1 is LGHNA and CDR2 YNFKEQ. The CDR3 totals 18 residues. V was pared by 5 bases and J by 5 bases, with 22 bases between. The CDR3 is CASSIHCKGTSRANVLTF. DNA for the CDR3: TGTGCCAGCAGCATTCATTGCAAAGGTACAAGTCGGGCCAACGTCCTGACTTTC.

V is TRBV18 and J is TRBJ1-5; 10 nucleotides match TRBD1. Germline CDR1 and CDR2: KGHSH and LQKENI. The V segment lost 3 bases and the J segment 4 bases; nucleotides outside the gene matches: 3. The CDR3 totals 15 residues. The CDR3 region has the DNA TGTGCCAGCTCACCCGGGACAGGGGAGAATCAGCCCCAGCATTTT. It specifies CASSPGTGENQPQHF.

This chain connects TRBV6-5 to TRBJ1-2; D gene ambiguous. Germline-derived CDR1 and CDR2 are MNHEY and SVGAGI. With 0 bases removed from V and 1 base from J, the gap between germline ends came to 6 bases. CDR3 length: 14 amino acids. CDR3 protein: CASSYSSFNYGYTF. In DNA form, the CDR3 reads TGTGCCAGCAGTTACTCAAGCTTTAACTATGGCTACACCTTC.

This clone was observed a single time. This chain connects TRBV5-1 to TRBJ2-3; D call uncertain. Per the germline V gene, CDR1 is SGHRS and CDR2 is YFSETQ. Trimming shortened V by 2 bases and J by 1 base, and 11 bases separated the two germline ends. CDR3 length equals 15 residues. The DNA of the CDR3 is TGCGCCAGCAGCTTAGGTCCCCGGGGCACAGATACGCAGTATTTT. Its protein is CASSLGPRGTDTQYF.

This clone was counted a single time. The CDR3 DNA is TGTGCCAGCAGCTTAGAGGCAGCCCCGCTAGATACGCAGTATTTT. Its protein product is CASSLEAAPLDTQYF. This chain uses TRBV7-6 with TRBJ2-3; the D is unclear. CDR1 is SGHVS and CDR2 is FNYEAQ in the germline V gene. The CDR3 consists of 15 residues. Trimming removed 1 base from V and 5 bases from J, with 13 bases in between. The entire variable domain, with the rest obtained from reference TRBV7-6 and TRBJ2-3, is as follows: GAGVSQSPRYKVTKRGQDVALRCDPISGHVSLYWYRQALGQGPEFLTYFNYEAQQDKSGLPNDRFSAERPEGSISTLTIQRTEQRDSAMYRCASSLEAAPLDTQYFGPGTRLTVL.

CDR3 nucleotide sequence: TGCGCCAGCAGTCAATCCATTAGGGGCTACGAGCAGTACTTC. This translates into CASSQSIRGYEQYF. The V and J genes are TRBV23-1 and TRBJ2-7; perhaps TRBD1 as D (5 bases). TRBV23-1 is assigned to the ORF class and has an uncertain function. Between the trimmed V and J ends, which lost 0 bases and 3 bases, there was a span of 9 bases. This CDR3 has 14 amino acids.

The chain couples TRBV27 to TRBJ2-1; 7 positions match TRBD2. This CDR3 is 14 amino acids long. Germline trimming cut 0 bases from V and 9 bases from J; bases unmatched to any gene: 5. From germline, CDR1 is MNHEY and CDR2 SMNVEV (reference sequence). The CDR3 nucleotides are TGTGCCAGCAGTTTATCTGGGGGGGGGACTGAGCAGTTCTTC. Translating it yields CASSLSGGGTEQFF.

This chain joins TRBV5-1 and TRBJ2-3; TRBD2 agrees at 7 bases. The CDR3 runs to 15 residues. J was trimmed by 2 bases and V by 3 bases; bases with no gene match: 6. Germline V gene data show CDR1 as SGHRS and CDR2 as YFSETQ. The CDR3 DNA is TGCGCCAGCAGCTGGGGGACTAACCCCACAGATACGCAGTATTTT. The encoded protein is CASSWGTNPTDTQYF.

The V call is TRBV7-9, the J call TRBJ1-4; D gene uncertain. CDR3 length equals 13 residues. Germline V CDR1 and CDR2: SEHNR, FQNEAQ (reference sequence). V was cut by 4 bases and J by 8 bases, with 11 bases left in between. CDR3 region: CASSSVFREKLFF. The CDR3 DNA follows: TGTGCCAGCAGCTCAGTGTTCCGGGAAAAACTGTTTTTT.

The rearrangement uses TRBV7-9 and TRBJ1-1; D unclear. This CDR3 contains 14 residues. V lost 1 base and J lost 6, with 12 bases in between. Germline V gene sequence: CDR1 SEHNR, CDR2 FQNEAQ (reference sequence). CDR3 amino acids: CASSLVLGSAEAFF. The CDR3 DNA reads TGTGCCAGCAGCTTAGTGTTAGGGTCGGCTGAAGCTTTCTTT.

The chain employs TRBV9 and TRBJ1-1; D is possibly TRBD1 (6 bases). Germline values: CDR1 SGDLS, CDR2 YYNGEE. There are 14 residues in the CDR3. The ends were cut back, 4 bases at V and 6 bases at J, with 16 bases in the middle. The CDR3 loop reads CASSLGGGNSEAFF. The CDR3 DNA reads TGTGCCAGCAGCCTAGGGGGGGGTAATTCTGAAGCTTTCTTT.

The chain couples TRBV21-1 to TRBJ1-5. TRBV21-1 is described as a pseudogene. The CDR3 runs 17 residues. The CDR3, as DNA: TGTGCCAGCAGCACCCTTATAGGGGGGTGGGGGGAACAGCCCCAGCATTTT. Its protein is CASSTLIGGWGEQPQHF.

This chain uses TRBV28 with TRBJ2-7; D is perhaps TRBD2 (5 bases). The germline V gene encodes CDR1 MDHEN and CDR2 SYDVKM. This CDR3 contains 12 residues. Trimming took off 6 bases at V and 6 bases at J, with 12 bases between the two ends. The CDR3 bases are TGTGCCAGCAGCCTAGGACTCGGCGAGCAGTACTTC. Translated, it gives CASSLGLGEQYF.

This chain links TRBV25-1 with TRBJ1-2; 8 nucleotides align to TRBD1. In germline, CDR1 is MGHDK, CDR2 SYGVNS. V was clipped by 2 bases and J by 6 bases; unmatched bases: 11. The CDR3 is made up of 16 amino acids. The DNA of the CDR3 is TGTGCCAGCAGTGAAGGGCCGGGACAGGCTATCCATGGCTACACCTTC. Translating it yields CASSEGPGQAIHGYTF.

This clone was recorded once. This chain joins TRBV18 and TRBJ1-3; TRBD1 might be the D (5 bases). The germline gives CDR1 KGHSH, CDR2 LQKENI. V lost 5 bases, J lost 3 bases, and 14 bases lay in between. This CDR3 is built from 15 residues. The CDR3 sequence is CASSSPRDYGNTIYF. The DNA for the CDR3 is TGTGCCAGCTCATCTCCCCGGGACTATGGAAACACCATATATTTT.

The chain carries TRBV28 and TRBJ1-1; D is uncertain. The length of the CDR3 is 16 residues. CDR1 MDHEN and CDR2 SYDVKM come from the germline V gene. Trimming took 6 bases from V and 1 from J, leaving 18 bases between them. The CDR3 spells CASRSPLPTRNTEAFF. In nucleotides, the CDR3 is TGTGCCAGCAGATCTCCCCTCCCAACGCGGAACACTGAAGCTTTCTTT.

CDR3 sequence reads: CATFPRARNTEAFF. CDR3 sequence (DNA): TGTGCCACCTTCCCCAGGGCGAGGAACACTGAAGCTTTCTTT. The chain uses TRBV28 and TRBJ1-1; D may be TRBD1 (5 bases). This CDR3 is 14 amino acids long. Germline V lookup: CDR1 MDHEN, CDR2 SYDVKM. V was clipped by 10 bases and J by 1 base, with 16 bases between them.

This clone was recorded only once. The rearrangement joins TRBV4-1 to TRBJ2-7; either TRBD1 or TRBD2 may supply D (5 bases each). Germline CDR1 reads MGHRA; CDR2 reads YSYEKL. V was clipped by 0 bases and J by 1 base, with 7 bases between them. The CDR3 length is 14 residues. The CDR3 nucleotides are TGCGCCAGCAGCCAAGATTGGGGGTCCTACGAGCAGTACTTC. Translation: CASSQDWGSYEQYF.

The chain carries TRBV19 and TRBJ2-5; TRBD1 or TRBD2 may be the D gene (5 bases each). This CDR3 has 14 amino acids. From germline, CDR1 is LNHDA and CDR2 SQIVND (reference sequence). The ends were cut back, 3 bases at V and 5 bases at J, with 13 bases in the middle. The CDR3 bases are TGTGCCAGTAGTATGTACGGGGCTTTTGAGACCCAGTACTTC. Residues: CASSMYGAFETQYF.

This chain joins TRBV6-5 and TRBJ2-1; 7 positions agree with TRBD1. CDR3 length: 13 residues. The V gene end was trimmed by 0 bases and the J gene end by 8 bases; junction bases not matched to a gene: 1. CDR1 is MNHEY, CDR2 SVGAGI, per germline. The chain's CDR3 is CASSYSQGDEQFF. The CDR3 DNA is TGTGCCAGCAGTTACTCGCAGGGGGATGAGCAGTTCTTC.

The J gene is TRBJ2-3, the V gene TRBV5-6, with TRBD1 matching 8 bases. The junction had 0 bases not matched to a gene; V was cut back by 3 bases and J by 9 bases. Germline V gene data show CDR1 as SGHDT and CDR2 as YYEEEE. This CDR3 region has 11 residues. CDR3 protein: CASSWDRTQYF. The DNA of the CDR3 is TGTGCCAGCAGCTGGGACAGGACGCAGTATTTT. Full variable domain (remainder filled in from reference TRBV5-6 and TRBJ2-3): DAGVTQSPTHLIKTRGQQVTLRCSPKSGHDTVSWYQQALGQGPQFIFQYYEEEERQRGNFPDRFSGHQFPNYSSELNVNALLLGDSALYLCASSWDRTQYFGPGTRLTVL.

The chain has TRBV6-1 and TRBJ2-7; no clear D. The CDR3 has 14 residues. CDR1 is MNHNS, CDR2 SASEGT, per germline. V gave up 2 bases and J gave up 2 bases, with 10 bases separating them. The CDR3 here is CASSELSLTYEQYF. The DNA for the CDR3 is TGTGCCAGCAGTGAACTTAGTCTGACCTACGAGCAGTACTTC.

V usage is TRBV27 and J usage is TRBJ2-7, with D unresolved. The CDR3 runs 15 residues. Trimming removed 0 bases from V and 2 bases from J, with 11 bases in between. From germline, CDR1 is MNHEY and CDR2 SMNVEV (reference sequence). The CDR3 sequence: CASSLSGSHAYEQYF. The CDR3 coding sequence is TGTGCCAGCAGTTTATCCGGCAGCCACGCCTACGAGCAGTACTTC.

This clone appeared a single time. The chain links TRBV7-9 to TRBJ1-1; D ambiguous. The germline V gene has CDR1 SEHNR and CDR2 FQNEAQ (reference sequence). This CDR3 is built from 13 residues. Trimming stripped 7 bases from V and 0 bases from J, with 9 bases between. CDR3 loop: CASITQLNTEAFF. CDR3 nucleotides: TGTGCCAGCATCACACAGCTGAACACTGAAGCTTTCTTT.